The subject of this entry is one T cell receptor beta chain. Its cognate antigen is unknown. This sample is drawn from a study of shared clonotypes between healthy human individuals. The CDR3 contains 12 residues. CDR1 is SQVTM and CDR2 is ANQGSEA in the germline V gene. V shed 6 bases and J shed 4 bases, with 10 bases lying between them. For sorted subsets, approximately 0.2 ug DNA per replicate equaled approximately 32,000 T cell genomes. The method was immunoSEQ multiplex PCR; TCRdb's version includes in-frame clones alone and lacks a portion of them. Of 2 million to 2.5 million clones listed, under 95% are singletons. The naive CD8 fraction comprised CD45RO-negative cells positively selected for CCR7 and excluded terminally differentiated effector memory CD45RA+ cells. Findings and limits, study-wide: Relative to memory subsets, naive subsets generally showed larger estimated richness. Sampling included only blood; tissue repertoires likely differ.

This chain links TRBV29-1 with TRBJ2-1; tentatively, D is TRBD2 (5 bases). This clonotype originated in a man between 18 and 29 years old in good health. Some clones in this sample may be carry-over from other donors' samples. Sequences were obtained from naive CD8+ T cells from PBMCs. The CDR3 sequence: CSVQEVYNEQFF. CDR3 sequence (DNA): TGCAGCGTCCAGGAGGTGTACAATGAGCAGTTCTTC.